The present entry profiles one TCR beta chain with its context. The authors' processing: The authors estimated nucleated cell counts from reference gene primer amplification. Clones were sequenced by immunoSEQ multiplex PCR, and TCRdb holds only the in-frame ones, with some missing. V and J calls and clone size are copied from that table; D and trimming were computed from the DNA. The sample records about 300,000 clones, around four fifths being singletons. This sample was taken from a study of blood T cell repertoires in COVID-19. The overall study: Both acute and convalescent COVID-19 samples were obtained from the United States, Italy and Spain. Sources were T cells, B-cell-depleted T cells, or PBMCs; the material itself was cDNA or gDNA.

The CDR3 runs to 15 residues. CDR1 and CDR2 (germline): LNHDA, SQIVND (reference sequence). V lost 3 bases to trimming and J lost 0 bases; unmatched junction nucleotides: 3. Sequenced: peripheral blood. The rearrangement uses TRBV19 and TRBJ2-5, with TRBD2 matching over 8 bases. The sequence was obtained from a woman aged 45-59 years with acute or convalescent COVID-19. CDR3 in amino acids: CASSILSGDQETQYF. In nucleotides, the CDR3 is TGTGCCAGTAGTATCCTTAGCGGGGACCAAGAGACCCAGTACTTC.